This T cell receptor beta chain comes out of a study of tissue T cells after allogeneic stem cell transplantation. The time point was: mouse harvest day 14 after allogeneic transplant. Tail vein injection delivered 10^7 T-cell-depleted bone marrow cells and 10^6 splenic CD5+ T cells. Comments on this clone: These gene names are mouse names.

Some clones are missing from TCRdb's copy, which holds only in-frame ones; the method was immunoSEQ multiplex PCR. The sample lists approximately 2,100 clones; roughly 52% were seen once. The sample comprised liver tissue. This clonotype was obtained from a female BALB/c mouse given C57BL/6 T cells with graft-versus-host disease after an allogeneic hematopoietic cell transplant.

Incomplete CDR3 DNA: TGTGCCAGCAGCCTGGGGTTCCAAGACACCCAGTAC. The encoded protein is CASSLGFQDTQY. In full, the CDR3 is CASSLGFQDTQYF. V and J are TRBV4 and TRBJ2-5; the D gene is possibly TRBD2 (6 bases). The read comes to an end 1 residue before the CDR3 does, leaving the germline J gene to fill in the end. With 5 bases removed from V and 2 bases from J, the gap between germline ends came to 8 bases. The CDR3 is made up of 13 amino acids. CDR1 is LGHDT, CDR2 YNNKQL, per germline (reference sequence).